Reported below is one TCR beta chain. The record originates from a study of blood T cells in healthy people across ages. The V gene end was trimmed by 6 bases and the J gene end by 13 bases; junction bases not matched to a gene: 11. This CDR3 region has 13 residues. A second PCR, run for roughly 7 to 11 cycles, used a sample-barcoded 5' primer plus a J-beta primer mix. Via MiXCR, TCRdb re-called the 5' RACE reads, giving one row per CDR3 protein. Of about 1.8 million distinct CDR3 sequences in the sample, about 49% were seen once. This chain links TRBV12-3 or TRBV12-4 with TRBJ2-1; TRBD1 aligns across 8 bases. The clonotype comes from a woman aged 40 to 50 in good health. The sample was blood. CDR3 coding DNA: TGTGCCAGCAGACAGGGGGTGGTGGAGACCCAGTTCTTC. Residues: CASRQGVVETQFF.